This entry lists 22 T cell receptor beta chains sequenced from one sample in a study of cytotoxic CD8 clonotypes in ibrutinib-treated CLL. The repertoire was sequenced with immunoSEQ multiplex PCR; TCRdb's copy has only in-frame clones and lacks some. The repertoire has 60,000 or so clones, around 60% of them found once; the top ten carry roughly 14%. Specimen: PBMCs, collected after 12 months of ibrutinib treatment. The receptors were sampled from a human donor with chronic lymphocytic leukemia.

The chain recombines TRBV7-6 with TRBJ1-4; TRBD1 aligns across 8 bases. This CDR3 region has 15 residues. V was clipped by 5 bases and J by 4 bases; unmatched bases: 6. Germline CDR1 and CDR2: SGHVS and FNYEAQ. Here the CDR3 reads CASSLWTGINEKLFF. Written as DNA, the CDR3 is TGTGCCAGCAGCCTGTGGACAGGGATTAATGAAAAACTGTTTTTT.

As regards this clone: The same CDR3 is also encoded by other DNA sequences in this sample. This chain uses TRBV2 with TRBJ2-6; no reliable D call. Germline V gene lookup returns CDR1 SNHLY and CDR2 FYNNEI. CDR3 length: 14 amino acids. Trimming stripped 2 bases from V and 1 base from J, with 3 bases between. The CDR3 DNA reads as TGTGCCAGCAGTGAAATATCTGGGGCCAACGTCCTGACTTTC. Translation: CASSEISGANVLTF.

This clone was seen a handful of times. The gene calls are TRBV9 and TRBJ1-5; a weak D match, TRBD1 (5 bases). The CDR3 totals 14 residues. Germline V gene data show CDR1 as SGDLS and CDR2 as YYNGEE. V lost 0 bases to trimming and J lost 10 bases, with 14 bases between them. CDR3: CASSVGGEGGPQHF. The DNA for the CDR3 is TGTGCCAGCAGCGTAGGGGGGGAGGGAGGACCCCAGCATTTT. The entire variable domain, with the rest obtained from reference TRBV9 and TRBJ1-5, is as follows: DSGVTQTPKHLITATGQRVTLRCSPRSGDLSVYWYQQSLDQGLQFLIQYYNGEERAKGNILERFSAQQFPDLHSELNLSSLELGDSALYFCASSVGGEGGPQHFGDGTRLSIL.

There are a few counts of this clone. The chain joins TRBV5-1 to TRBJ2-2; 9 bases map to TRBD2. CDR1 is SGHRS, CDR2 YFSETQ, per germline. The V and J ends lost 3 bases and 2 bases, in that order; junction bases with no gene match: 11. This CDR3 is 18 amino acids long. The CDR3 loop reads CASSWRASGEINTGELFF. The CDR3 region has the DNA TGCGCCAGCAGCTGGAGGGCTAGCGGGGAAATAAACACCGGGGAGCTGTTTTTT.

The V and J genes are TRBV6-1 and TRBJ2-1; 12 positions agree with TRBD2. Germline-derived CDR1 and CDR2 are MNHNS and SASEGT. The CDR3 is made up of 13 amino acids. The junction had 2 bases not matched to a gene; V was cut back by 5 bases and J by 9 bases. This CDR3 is CASSLAGGTEQFF. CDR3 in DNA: TGTGCCAGCAGTCTAGCGGGAGGGACTGAGCAGTTCTTC.

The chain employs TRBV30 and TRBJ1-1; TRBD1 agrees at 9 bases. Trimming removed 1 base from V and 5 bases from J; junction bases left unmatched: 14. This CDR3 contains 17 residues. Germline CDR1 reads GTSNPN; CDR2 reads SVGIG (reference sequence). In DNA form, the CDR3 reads TGTGCCTGGAGTGAGTGGGGAACCGGGACAGGGAGGACTGAAGCTTTCTTT. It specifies CAWSEWGTGTGRTEAFF.

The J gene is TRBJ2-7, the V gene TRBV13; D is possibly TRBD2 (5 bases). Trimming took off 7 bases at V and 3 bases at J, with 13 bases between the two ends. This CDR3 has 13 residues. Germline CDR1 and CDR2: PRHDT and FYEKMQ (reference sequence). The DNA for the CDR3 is TGTGCCAGCACGAGGGAGTGGGACTACGAGCAGTACTTC. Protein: CASTREWDYEQYF.

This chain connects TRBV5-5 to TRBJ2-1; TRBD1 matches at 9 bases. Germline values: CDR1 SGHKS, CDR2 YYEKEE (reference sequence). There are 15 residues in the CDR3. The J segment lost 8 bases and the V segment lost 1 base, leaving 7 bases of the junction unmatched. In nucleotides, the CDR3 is TGTGCCAGCAGCTTGCTGGGACAGGGAGGGCATGAGCAGTTCTTC. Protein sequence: CASSLLGQGGHEQFF.

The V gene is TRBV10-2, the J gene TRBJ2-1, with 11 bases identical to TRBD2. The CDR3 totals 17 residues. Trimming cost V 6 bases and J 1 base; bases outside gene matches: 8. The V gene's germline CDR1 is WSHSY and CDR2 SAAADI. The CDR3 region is CASSQLAGAVSYNEQFF. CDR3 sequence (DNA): TGCGCCAGCAGCCAACTAGCGGGGGCCGTTTCCTACAATGAGCAGTTCTTC.

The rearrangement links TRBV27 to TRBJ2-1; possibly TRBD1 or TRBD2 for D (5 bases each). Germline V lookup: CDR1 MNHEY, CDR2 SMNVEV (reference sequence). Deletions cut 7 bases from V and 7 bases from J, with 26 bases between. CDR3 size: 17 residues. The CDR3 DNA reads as TGTGCCAGCAAAAATTACCTTTCCCAGGGAGTCCTGAATGAGCAGTTCTTC. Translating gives CASKNYLSQGVLNEQFF.

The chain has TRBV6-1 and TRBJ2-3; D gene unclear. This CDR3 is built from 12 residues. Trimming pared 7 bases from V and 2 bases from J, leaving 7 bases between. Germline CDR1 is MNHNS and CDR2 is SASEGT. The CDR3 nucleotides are TGTGCCAGCAAAAGTCTCACAGATACGCAGTATTTT. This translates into CASKSLTDTQYF.

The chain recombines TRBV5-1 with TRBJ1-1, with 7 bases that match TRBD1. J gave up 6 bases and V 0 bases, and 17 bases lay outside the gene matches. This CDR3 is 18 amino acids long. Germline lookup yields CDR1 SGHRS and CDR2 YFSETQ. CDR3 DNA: TGCGCCAGCAGCTTGGGCCTAGGAAGGGGGCGCGTTTCCTCTGAAGCTTTCTTT. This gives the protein CASSLGLGRGRVSSEAFF.

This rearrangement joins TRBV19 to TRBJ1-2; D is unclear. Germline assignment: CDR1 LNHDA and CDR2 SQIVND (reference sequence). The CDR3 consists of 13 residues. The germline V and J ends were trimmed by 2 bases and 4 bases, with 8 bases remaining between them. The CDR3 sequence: CASSIRTGYGYTF. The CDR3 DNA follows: TGTGCCAGTAGTATACGGACGGGCTATGGCTACACCTTC.

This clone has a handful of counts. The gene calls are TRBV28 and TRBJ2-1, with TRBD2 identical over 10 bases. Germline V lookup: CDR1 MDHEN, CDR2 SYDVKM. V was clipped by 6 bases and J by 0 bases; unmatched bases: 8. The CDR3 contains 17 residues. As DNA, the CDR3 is TGTGCCAGCAGCCCACAGGCTAGCGGGAGCTCCTACAATGAGCAGTTCTTC. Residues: CASSPQASGSSYNEQFF.

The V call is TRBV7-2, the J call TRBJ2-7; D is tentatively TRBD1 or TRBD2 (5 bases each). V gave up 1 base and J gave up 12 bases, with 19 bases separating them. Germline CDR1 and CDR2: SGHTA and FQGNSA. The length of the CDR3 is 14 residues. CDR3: CASSLVLGEVSLYF. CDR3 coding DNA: TGTGCCAGCAGCTTAGTGCTGGGGGAAGTAAGTCTGTACTTC.

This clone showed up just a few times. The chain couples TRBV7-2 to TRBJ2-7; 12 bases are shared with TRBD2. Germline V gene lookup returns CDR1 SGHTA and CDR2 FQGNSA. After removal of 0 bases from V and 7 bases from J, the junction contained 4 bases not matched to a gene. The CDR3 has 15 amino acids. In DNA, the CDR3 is TGTGCCAGCAGCTTAGCTCGGACTAGCGGGGATGAGCAGTACTTC. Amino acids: CASSLARTSGDEQYF.

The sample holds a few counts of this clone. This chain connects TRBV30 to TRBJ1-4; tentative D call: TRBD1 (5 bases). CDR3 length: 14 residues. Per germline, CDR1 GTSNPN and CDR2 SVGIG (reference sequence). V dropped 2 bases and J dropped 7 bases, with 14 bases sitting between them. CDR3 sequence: CAWSRKQDFEKLFF. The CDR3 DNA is TGTGCCTGGAGTAGAAAACAGGACTTTGAAAAACTGTTTTTT.

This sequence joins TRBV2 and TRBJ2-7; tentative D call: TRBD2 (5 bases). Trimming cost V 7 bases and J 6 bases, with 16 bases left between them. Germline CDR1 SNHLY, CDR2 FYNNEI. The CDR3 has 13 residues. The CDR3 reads CASNQDEAGEQYF. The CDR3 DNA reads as TGTGCCAGCAATCAGGACGAGGCGGGCGAGCAGTACTTC.

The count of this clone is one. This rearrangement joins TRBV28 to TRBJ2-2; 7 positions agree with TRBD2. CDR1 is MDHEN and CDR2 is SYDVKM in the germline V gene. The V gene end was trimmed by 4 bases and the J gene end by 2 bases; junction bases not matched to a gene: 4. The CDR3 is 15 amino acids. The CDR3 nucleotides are TGTGCCAGCAGTTCGGGACTACATAACACCGGGGAGCTGTTTTTT. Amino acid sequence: CASSSGLHNTGELFF.

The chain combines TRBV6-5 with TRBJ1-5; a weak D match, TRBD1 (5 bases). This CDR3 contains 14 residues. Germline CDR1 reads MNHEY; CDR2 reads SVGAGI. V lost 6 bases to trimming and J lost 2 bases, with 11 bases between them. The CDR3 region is CASRWQGGNQPQHF. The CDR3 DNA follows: TGTGCCAGCAGGTGGCAGGGCGGCAATCAGCCCCAGCATTTT.

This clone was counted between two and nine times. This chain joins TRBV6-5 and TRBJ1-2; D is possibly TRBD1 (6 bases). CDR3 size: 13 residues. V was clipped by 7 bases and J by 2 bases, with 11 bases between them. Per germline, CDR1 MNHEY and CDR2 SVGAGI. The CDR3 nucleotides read TGTGCCAGCAAGCGGACAGAGAACTATGGCTACACCTTC. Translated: CASKRTENYGYTF.

This CDR3 reads CASSTPTRGTGELFF. The CDR3 region has the DNA TGTGCCAGCAGTACACCAACGAGGGGGACCGGGGAGCTGTTTTTT. The chain has TRBV6-6 and TRBJ2-2; perhaps TRBD1 as D (6 bases). V was clipped by 5 bases and J by 5 bases, with 15 bases between them. This CDR3 region has 15 residues. Germline-derived CDR1 and CDR2 are MNHNY and SVGAGI (reference sequence).